This record looks at one TCR beta chain sequence and its context. The antigen is undetermined. This sample was taken from a study of neoadjuvant nivolumab and ipilimumab in lung cancer. This table comes from immunoSEQ multiplex PCR, and its TCRdb copy is limited to in-frame clones, with some not included. The data contain roughly 30,000 clones, less than 95% of them singletons. The study's findings and limits: Compared with tumor-adjacent uninvolved lung, resected tumors showed greater richness and clonality. Blood richness before therapy tracked richness in tumors resected after neoadjuvant therapy.

This receptor was taken from an adult with non-small cell lung cancer. Sequencing was performed on peripheral blood, taken after neoadjuvant nivolumab, alone or with ipilimumab, at or shortly before surgery.

The CDR3 reads CSVEIGSTNEKLFF. The CDR3 DNA reads TGCAGCGTTGAAATTGGGTCAACTAATGAAAAACTGTTTTTT. The chain joins TRBV29-1 to TRBJ1-4; D gene ambiguous. This CDR3 has 14 residues. V shed 2 bases and J shed 0 bases, with 7 bases lying between them. CDR1 and CDR2 from the germline V gene are SQVTM and ANQGSEA.